Following are 10 T cell receptor beta chains from one sample sequenced in a study of human T cells and chemical hapten exposure. Noted time point: patch test 1, 2 weeks after DPC sensitization. Documented treatment: therapeutic diphenylcyclopropenone sensitization with weekly scalp DPC. A single record per CDR3 protein comes from TCRdb applying MiXCR to the RACE reads. The table shows nearly 350,000 distinct CDR3 sequences, with about 7% occurring only once. The sequencing here drew on whole blood, taken in connection with sensitization to the hapten diphenylcyclopropenone (DPC). The receptor source for this set is a woman in her late teens or twenties with alopecia areata. Some clones in this sample may be carry-over from other donors' samples.

This clonotype was recorded a few times. The chain employs TRBV6-5 and TRBJ2-1; D may correspond to TRBD1 or TRBD2 (6 bases each). Trimming left V 7 bases short and J 8 bases short, with 21 bases between. CDR1 MNHEY and CDR2 SVGAGI come from the germline V gene. There are 15 residues in the CDR3. CDR3 coding DNA: TGTGCCAGCATCCCACCGGGGGCTTCCGGGGATGAGCAGTTCTTC. This encodes CASIPPGASGDEQFF.

This clonotype was seen many times. This chain's CDR3 is CSVDRQETQYF. DNA of the CDR3: TGCAGCGTTGACAGGCAAGAGACCCAGTACTTC. This rearrangement joins TRBV29-1 to TRBJ2-5; D is undetermined. Germline lookup yields CDR1 SQVTM and CDR2 ANQGSEA. The V gene lost 3 bases and the J gene lost 2 bases, with 4 bases spanning the gap. CDR3 length: 11 residues.

This clonotype was counted ten times or more. CDR3 DNA sequence: TGCGCCAGCAGCCAAGACAAGTCGGTAATAACCCAGCATTTT. This translates into CASSQDKSVITQHF. The V gene is TRBV4-3, the J gene TRBJ1-5, with D uncertain. The germline V and J ends were trimmed by 0 bases and 11 bases, with 14 bases remaining between them. CDR3 size: 14 residues. Germline V gene sequence: CDR1 LGHNA, CDR2 YSLEER.

This clonotype was counted only a few times. The chain joins TRBV29-1 to TRBJ1-3; 11 bases align to TRBD1. This CDR3 comprises 16 residues. V lost 2 bases and J lost 1; bases outside the gene matches: 4. Per germline, CDR1 SQVTM and CDR2 ANQGSEA. DNA of the CDR3: TGCAGCGTTGAACAGGGACAGGGGGTATCTGGAAACACCATATATTTT. Its translation: CSVEQGQGVSGNTIYF. Together with reference TRBV29-1 and TRBJ1-3, the CDR3 gives the full variable domain: SAVISQKPSRDICQRGTSLTIQCQVDSQVTMMFWYRQQPGQSLTLIATANQGSEATYESGFVIDKFPISRPNLTFSTLTVSNMSPEDSSIYLCSVEQGQGVSGNTIYFGEGSWLTVV.

The chain employs TRBV28 and TRBJ1-2; D gene ambiguous. Trimming stripped 10 bases from V and 3 bases from J, with 9 bases between. The CDR3 length is 11 residues. Germline CDR1 and CDR2: MDHEN and SYDVKM. CDR3 in DNA: TGTGCCATTACGTACGACTATGGCTACACCTTC. Amino acids: CAITYDYGYTF.

The chain is built from TRBV6-5 and TRBJ2-5; maybe TRBD2 (6 bases). Germline V gives CDR1 MNHEY, CDR2 SVGAGI. CDR3 size: 14 residues. Trimming pared 2 bases from V and 4 bases from J, leaving 11 bases between. CDR3 DNA sequence: TGTGCCAGCAGTTACATCGGGGGACGAGAGACCCAGTACTTC. It yields the protein CASSYIGGRETQYF.

This clonotype was counted only a few times. V gene TRBV6-2 or TRBV6-3 combines with J gene TRBJ1-4; TRBD1 might be the D (5 bases). This CDR3 contains 17 residues. From germline, CDR1 is MNHEY and CDR2 SVGEGT. Trimming removed 6 bases from V and 7 bases from J, with 24 bases in between. CDR3 residues: CASSRRTGTRVPEKLFF. CDR3 sequence (DNA): TGTGCCAGCAGCCGAAGAACCGGGACGCGGGTCCCTGAAAAACTGTTTTTT.

This clonotype has only a few counts. The chain has TRBV7-9 and TRBJ2-7; the D gene is possibly TRBD2 (5 bases). Germline lookup yields CDR1 SEHNR and CDR2 FQNEAQ (reference sequence). CDR3 length equals 12 residues. Between the trimmed V and J ends, which lost 2 bases and 7 bases, there was a span of 9 bases. CDR3 bases: TGTGCCAGCAGCTTAATGGGGAGTGAGCAGTACTTC. Translating gives CASSLMGSEQYF.

This clonotype was seen many times. The CDR3 region is CASSRGIGETQYF. For the CDR3, the DNA is TGTGCCAGCAGCCGCGGGATCGGAGAGACCCAGTACTTC. The chain links TRBV7-9 to TRBJ2-5, with a weak D call TRBD2 (6 bases). Trimming took 5 bases from V and 4 from J, leaving 11 bases between them. Germline CDR1 is SEHNR and CDR2 is FQNEAQ (reference sequence). This CDR3 has 13 residues.

V and J are TRBV6-6 and TRBJ1-5; D possibly corresponds to TRBD1 (6 bases). The CDR3 is 15 amino acids. V was shortened by 5 bases and J by 2 bases, with 13 bases between the two germline ends. Germline CDR1 and CDR2: MNHNY and SVGAGI (reference sequence). DNA for the CDR3: TGTGCCAGCAGTACTACAGGGTTAGGCAATCAGCCCCAGCATTTT. As protein: CASSTTGLGNQPQHF.